This paragraph covers one T cell receptor (beta chain) sequence. The sample comes from a study of CD8 T cells in Susac syndrome. FACS enriched CD8+ TEMRA cells, while bulk CD8+ and CD4+ were negatively isolated. With 0 bases removed from V and 1 base from J, the gap between germline ends came to 10 bases. Looked up from germline, CDR1 is SGHRS and CDR2 is YFSETQ. The CDR3 covers 15 residues. It was with random hexamers that roughly 0.45 to 1 ug RNA was reverse transcribed. It was immunoSEQ multiplex PCR that amplified TCR beta CDR3 across 54 Vbeta and 13 Jbeta. TCRdb recomputed calls from the immunoSEQ multiplex PCR reads with MiXCR, one row per CDR3 protein. The table includes about 180,000 distinct CDR3 sequences, approximately 94% detected once.

Input material: CD4+ T cells from PBMCs. The V gene is TRBV5-1, the J gene TRBJ2-5; a possible D gene is TRBD2 (6 bases). The receptor comes from a human donor with multiple sclerosis. CDR3 protein: CASSLDRGIQETQYF. For the CDR3, the DNA is TGCGCCAGCAGCTTGGATCGGGGGATCCAAGAGACCCAGTACTTC.